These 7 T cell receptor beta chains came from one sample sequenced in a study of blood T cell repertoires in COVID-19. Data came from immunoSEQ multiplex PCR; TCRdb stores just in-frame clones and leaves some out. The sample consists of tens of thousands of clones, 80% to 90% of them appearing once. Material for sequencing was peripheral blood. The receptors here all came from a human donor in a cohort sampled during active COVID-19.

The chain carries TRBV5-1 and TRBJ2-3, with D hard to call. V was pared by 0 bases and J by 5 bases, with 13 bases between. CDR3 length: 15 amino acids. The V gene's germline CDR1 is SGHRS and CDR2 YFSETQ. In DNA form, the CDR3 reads TGCGCCAGCAGCTTGGTACCGGTATCTGTAGATACGCAGTATTTT. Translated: CASSLVPVSVDTQYF.

CDR3 protein: CASGGWGRGEQYF. The DNA for the CDR3 is TGTGCCAGCGGGGGGTGGGGACGCGGCGAGCAGTACTTC. V is TRBV7-2 and J is TRBJ2-7, with a tentative D call TRBD2 (6 bases). The CDR3 contains 13 residues. Germline values: CDR1 SGHTA, CDR2 FQGNSA. V shed 8 bases and J shed 6 bases, with 17 bases lying between them.

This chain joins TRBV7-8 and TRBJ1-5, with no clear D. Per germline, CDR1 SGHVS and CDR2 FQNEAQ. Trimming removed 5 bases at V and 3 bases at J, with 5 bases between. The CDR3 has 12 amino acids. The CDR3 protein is CASSAYNQPQHF. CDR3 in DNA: TGTGCCAGCAGCGCGTACAATCAGCCCCAGCATTTT.

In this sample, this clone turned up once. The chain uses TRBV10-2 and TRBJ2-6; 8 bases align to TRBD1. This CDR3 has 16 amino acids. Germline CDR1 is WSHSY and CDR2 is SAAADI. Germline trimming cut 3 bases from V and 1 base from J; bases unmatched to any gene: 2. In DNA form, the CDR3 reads TGCGCCAGCAGTGACACAGGGGGGTCTGGGGCCAACGTCCTGACTTTC. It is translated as CASSDTGGSGANVLTF.

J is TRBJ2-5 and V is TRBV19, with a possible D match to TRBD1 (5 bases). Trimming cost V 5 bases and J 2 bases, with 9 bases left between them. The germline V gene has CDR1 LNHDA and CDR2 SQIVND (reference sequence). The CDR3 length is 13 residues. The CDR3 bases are TGTGCCAGTAGTCAGGGTGCGCAAGAGACCCAGTACTTC. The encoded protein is CASSQGAQETQYF.

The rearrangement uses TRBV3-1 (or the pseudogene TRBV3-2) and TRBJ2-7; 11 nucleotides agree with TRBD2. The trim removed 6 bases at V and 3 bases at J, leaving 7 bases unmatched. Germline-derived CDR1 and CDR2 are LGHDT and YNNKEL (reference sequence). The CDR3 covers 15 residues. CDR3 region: CASRSSSGGLYEQYF. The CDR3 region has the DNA TGTGCCAGCAGGTCTTCTAGCGGGGGGCTCTACGAGCAGTACTTC.

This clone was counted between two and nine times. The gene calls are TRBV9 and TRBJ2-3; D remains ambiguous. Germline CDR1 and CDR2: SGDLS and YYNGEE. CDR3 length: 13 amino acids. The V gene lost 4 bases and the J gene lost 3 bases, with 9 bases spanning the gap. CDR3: CASSPPLTDTQYF. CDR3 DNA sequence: TGTGCCAGCAGCCCCCCCCTGACAGATACGCAGTATTTT.